This T cell receptor beta chain was captured by sequencing in a study of T cell repertoires in cytomegalovirus infection. The overall study: CMV epitopes, recently identified HLA-C-restricted and well-studied HLA-B-restricted, were used. Matching HLA type, along with CMV infection, was indicated by public TCR beta signatures. The study, taken as a whole, reports: Using cumulative public TCR beta family frequency, the authors identified those who carried CMV together with the relevant HLA. Dominating the ex vivo response were TCR beta clonotypes that were CMV-specific and HLA-C-restricted.

Losses at the gene ends were 3 bases for V and 5 bases for J; bases not matched to a gene: 4. The CDR3 has 15 residues. CDR1 MDHEN and CDR2 SYDVKM come from the germline V gene. TCRdb itself ran the reads through MiXCR, one entry per CDR3 protein. This table has 300,000 to 400,000 distinct CDR3 sequences, 25% to 35% appearing once. Comments on this clonotype: What it recognizes is unknown.

The TCR sequence derives from a human donor in good health (CMV status not recorded). Some clones in this sample may be carry-over from other donors' samples. The sequencing here drew on cultured PBMCs, taken from culture after CMV antigen stimulation. This rearrangement joins TRBV28 to TRBJ1-6; 7 bases are a match to TRBD1. CDR3 region: CASSFQGTDNSPLHF. DNA of the CDR3: TGTGCCAGCAGTTTCCAGGGGACAGATAATTCACCCCTCCACTTT. Together with reference TRBV28 and TRBJ1-6, the CDR3 gives the full variable domain: DVKVTQSSRYLVKRTGEKVFLECVQDMDHENMFWYRQDPGLGLRLIYFSYDVKMKEKGDIPEGYSVSREKKERFSLILESASTNQTSMYLCASSFQGTDNSPLHFGNGTRLTVT.